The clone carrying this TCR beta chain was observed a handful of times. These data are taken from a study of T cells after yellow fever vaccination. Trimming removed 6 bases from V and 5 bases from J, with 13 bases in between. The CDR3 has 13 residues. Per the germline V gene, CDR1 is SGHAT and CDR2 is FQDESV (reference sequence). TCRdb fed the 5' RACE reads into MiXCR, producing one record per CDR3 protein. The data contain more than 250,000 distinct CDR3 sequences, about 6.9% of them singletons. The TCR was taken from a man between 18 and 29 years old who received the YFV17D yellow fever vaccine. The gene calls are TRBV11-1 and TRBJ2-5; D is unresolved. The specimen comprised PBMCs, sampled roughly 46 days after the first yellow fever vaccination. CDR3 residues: CASSYWSPETQYF. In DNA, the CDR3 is TGTGCCAGCAGTTATTGGTCCCCCGAGACCCAGTACTTC.